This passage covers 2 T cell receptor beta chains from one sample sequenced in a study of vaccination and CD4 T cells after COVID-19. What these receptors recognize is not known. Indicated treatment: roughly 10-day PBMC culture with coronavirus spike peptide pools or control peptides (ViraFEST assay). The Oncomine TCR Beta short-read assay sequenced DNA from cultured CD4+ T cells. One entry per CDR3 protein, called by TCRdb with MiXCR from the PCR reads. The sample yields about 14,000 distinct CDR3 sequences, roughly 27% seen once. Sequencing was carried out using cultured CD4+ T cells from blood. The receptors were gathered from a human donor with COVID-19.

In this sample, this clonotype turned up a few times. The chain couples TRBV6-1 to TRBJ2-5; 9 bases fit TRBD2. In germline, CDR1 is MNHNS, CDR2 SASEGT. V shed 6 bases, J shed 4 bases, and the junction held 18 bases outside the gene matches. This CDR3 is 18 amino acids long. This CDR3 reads CASSRAVGGRGGRETQYF. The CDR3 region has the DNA TGTGCCAGCAGCCGCGCCGTAGGCGGGCGGGGGGGCCGAGAGACCCAGTACTTC.

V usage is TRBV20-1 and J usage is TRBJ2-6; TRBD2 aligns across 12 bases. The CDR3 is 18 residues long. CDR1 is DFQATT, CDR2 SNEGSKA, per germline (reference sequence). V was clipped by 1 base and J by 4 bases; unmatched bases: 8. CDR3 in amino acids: CSARAASGGARGANVLTF. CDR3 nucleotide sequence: TGCAGTGCTAGAGCGGCTAGCGGGGGGGCCCGAGGGGCCAACGTCCTGACTTTC.